Listed below are T cell receptor beta chains from one sample, sequenced in a study of T-cell memory formation after mild COVID-19. MiXCR was run by TCRdb on the 5' RACE reads, yielding one entry per CDR3 protein. The profile covers about 84,000 distinct CDR3 sequences, with approximately 13% appearing a single time and roughly 30% taken by the ten largest. The sample taken for sequencing was PBMCs or a T cell subset sorted from them (not recorded which). The receptor set was obtained from an adult woman who had mild COVID-19 (a few samples of this study predate the infection). Cell type and time point are not known. CDR3s include the opening cysteine and the closing phenylalanine or tryptophan. The D gene is left open where the match is weak. Size is stated for part of the rows, as once, few or many counts, or as a class when the clone is expanded.

TRBV6-2/TRBV6-3	TRBJ2-1	once	TRBD2	TGTGCCAGCAGTTTCCTAGCGGCCTCCTACAATGAGCAGTTCTTC	CASSFLAASYNEQFF
TRBV9	TRBJ1-1	-	-	TGTGCCACCGCGAGGGGAGTTAACACTGAAGCTTTCTTT	CATARGVNTEAFF
TRBV15	TRBJ2-4	-	TRBD2	TGTGCCACCAGCAGAGATCGCCCCCCGACAGGACTAGCATTTACGTACTTC	CATSRDRPPTGLAFTYF
TRBV3-1	TRBJ2-7	few	TRBD1	TGTGCCAGCAGCCTTGGACAGGGAGAACCCTACGAGCAGTACTTC	CASSLGQGEPYEQYF
TRBV11-2	TRBJ2-7	few	-	TGTGCCAGCAGCCCAGGACAGTTCTACGAGCAGTACTTC	CASSPGQFYEQYF
TRBV29-1	TRBJ2-1	few	TRBD2	TGCAGCGTTGGGGCTAGCGGGTCCTACAATGAGCAGTTCTTC	CSVGASGSYNEQFF
TRBV6-2/TRBV6-3	TRBJ2-5	many	-	TGTGCCAGCAGTCAAGAGACCCAGTACTTC	CASSQETQYF
TRBV24-1	TRBJ1-2	-	-	TGTGCCACCAGTGATCGTTCAGTCCAGGGGCGTGGAGTCCATGGCTACACCTTC	CATSDRSVQGRGVHGYTF
TRBV4-3	TRBJ2-7	few	-	TGCGCCAGCAGCCAAGAGAGGATTGGGGCCTACGAGCAGTACTTC	CASSQERIGAYEQYF
TRBV6-1	TRBJ2-7	many	TRBD2	TGTGCCAGCACCCCCGGGACTAGCGGGGGTCTTACCTACGAGCAGTACTTC	CASTPGTSGGLTYEQYF
TRBV5-6	TRBJ2-1	few	-	TGTGCCAGCACCCCCGGGGGGGACAGCCTCTCCTACAATGAGCAGTTCTTC	CASTPGGDSLSYNEQFF
TRBV6-5	TRBJ1-2	once	-	TGTGCCAGCAGTTCGGATTCTTCGGGCTATGGCTACACCTTC	CASSSDSSGYGYTF
TRBV6-1	TRBJ2-3	few	TRBD1	TGTGCCAGCAGTGAACCGACAGGGAGCGCAGATACGCAGTATTTT	CASSEPTGSADTQYF
TRBV12-3/TRBV12-4	TRBJ2-7	few	-	TGTGCCAGCAGTACCCTAACAGGGATCCACGAGCAGTACTTC	CASSTLTGIHEQYF
TRBV29-1	TRBJ2-7	few	-	TGCAGCGTTGAAGCCCAGGGTGAGCAGTACTTC	CSVEAQGEQYF
TRBV5-4	TRBJ2-7	few	-	TGTGCCAGCAGCTCTACAGGCCCCTACGAGCAGTACTTC	CASSSTGPYEQYF
TRBV7-9	TRBJ1-6	-	-	TGTGCCAGCAGCTTAAGGTCTCAGGGACCCTATTCACCCCTCCACTTT	CASSLRSQGPYSPLHF
TRBV24-1	TRBJ2-5	-	-	TGTGCCACCAGTGATTTCGAAGAGACCCAGTACTTC	CATSDFEETQYF
TRBV12-5	TRBJ2-1	-	TRBD2	TGTGCTAGTGGTTTGGTAGTAACTAGCGGGAGTCGGGGATACAACAATGAGCAGTTCTTC	CASGLVVTSGSRGYNNEQFF
TRBV11-3	TRBJ2-3	-	-	TGTGCCAGCAGCTTGGGACCTCATAATACAGATACGCAGTATTTT	CASSLGPHNTDTQYF
TRBV24-1	TRBJ2-1	-	-	TGTGCCACCAGTGATTACTATCAGGGAATGCAGTTCTTC	CATSDYYQGMQFF
TRBV7-6	TRBJ2-5	few	-	TGTGCCAGCAGTTTAGATAACAGCCAAGAGACCCAGTACTTC	CASSLDNSQETQYF
TRBV27	TRBJ2-5	-	-	TGTGCCAGCAGTTTGGACCAAGAGACCCAGTACTTC	CASSLDQETQYF
TRBV7-6	TRBJ2-1	-	TRBD2	TGTGCCAGCAGCTTAGGCACCGCCCTAGCGGACAATGAGCAGTTCTTC	CASSLGTALADNEQFF
TRBV28	TRBJ1-5	-	-	TGTGCCAGCAGCCCAACCGGACCTGGACGGCAGCCCCAGCATTTT	CASSPTGPGRQPQHF
TRBV4-1	TRBJ2-7	-	TRBD1	TGCGCCAGCAGCTTTCCGACAGGGGATACCTACGAGCAGTACTTC	CASSFPTGDTYEQYF
TRBV7-9	TRBJ1-2	-	-	TGTGCCAGCAGCTTAGGTGGCGGGACCTCTAACTATGGCTACACCTTC	CASSLGGGTSNYGYTF
TRBV13	TRBJ2-7	few	-	TGTGCCAGCAGCTTAGGGGGCTTCTACGAGCAGTACTTC	CASSLGGFYEQYF
TRBV11-3	TRBJ2-1	-	TRBD1	TGTGCCAGCAGCTCCCGGACAGGGCCCCACAATGAGCAGTTCTTC	CASSSRTGPHNEQFF
TRBV29-1	TRBJ2-7	-	-	TGCAGCGTTGAAGACAGCTACTCCTACGAGCAGTACTTC	CSVEDSYSYEQYF
TRBV7-6	TRBJ2-1	few	-	TGTGCCAGCAGCTCGGAGCAGATCGATGAGCAGTTCTTC	CASSSEQIDEQFF
TRBV5-1	TRBJ2-7	medium-sized	TRBD1	TGCGCCAGCAGCCCCACGACAGGGGGCGAGGAGCAGTACTTC	CASSPTTGGEEQYF
TRBV20-1	TRBJ2-1	few	TRBD2	TGCAGTGCTAGTCTGACCCTGACCGGGGGGAATGAGCAGTTCTTC	CSASLTLTGGNEQFF